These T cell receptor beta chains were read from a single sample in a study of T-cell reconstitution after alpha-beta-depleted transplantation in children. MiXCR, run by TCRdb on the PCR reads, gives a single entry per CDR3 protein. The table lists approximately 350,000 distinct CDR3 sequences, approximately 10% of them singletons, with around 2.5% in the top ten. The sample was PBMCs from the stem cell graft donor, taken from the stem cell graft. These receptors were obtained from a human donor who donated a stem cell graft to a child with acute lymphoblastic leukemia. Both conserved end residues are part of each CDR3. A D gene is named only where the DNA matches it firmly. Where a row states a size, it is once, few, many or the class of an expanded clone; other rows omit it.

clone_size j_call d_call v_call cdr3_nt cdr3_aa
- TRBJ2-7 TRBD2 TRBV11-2 TGTGCCAGCAGCCCCCTAGCGGGAGGGAAGTACGAGCAGTACTTC CASSPLAGGKYEQYF
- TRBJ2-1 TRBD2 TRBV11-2 TGTGCCAGCAGCGTGGTGGGACTAGCGGGAATCAGCTCCTACAATGAGCAGTTCTTC CASSVVGLAGISSYNEQFF
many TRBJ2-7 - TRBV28 TGTGCCAGCAGTTCGCCTCTAGCCTTGGGCGAGCAGTACTTC CASSSPLALGEQYF
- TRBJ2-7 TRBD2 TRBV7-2 TGTGCCAGCAGCTTAGCGCTAACTAGCGGGCCGAGGACTTGCGAGCAGTACTTC CASSLALTSGPRTCEQYF
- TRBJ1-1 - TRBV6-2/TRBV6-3 TGTGCCAGCAAAGATGGCATTTGGACTGAAGCTTTCTTT CASKDGIWTEAFF
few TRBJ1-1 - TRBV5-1 TGCGCCAGCAGCTTGGGGGGTTCGAACACTGAAGCTTTCTTT CASSLGGSNTEAFF
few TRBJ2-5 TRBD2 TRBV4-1 TGCGCCAGCAGCCAAACTAGCGGGTACCAAGAGACCCAGTACTTC CASSQTSGYQETQYF
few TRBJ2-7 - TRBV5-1 TGCGCCAGCAGCTGGGCGGAGAGCTCCTACGAGCAGTACTTC CASSWAESSYEQYF
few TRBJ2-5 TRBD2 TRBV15 TGTGCCACCAGCAGACTTCGAGGGACTAGCGGAGAAGAGACCCAGTACTTC CATSRLRGTSGEETQYF
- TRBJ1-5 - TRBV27 TGTGCCAGCAGTGGGTACCTTAATCAGCCCCAGCATTTT CASSGYLNQPQHF
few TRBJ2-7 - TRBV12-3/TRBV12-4 TGTGCCAGCAGTCCCCCAACGCCTGGCTACGAGCAGTACTTC CASSPPTPGYEQYF
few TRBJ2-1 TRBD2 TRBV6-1 TGTGCCAGCACAGGGGCGGGAGGCACGTACAATGAGCAGTTCTTC CASTGAGGTYNEQFF
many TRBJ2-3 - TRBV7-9 TGTGCCAGCAGCTTATTGGCGGGGTCCCCAGATACGCAGTATTTT CASSLLAGSPDTQYF
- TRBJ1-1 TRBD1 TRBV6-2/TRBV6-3 TGTGCCAGCATATACAGGGGCCACACTGAAGCTTTCTTT CASIYRGHTEAFF
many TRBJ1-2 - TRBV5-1 TGCGCCAGCAGCCCGGGTCGGGACGTCTATGGCTACACCTTC CASSPGRDVYGYTF
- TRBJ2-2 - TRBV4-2 TGTGCCAGCAGCCATTCATCAAGGAACACCGGGGAGCTGTTTTTT CASSHSSRNTGELFF
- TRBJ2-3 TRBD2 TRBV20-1 TGCAGTGCTAGAACTAGCGGGAATATAGATACGCAGTATTTT CSARTSGNIDTQYF
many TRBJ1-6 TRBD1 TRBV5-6 TGTGCCAGCAGCTCAGGGGGATCCCGGGTGTGGTCACCCCTCCACTTT CASSSGGSRVWSPLHF
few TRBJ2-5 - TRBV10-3 TGTGCCATCAGTGTAATCTCGGGGCAGACTCAAGAGACCCAGTACTTC CAISVISGQTQETQYF
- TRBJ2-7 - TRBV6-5 TGTGCCAGCAGTTACTCTTTTGGGCAGGGCTCTTACGAGCAGTACTTC CASSYSFGQGSYEQYF
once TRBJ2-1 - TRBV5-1 TGCGCCAGCAGCCCGAGGGGCACGGCCTCCTACAATGAGCAGTTCTTC CASSPRGTASYNEQFF
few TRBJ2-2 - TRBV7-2 TGTGCCAGCAGCTTAGTTACAGCGGACCACACCGGGGAGCTGTTTTTT CASSLVTADHTGELFF
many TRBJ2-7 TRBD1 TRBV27 TGTGCCAGCAGTTCGAGACAGGGGGGCTACGAGCAGTACTTC CASSSRQGGYEQYF
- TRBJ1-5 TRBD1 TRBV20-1 TGCAGTGCCAGGGGGGGACAAAATAGCAATCAGCCCCAGCATTTT CSARGGQNSNQPQHF
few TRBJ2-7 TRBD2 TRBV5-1 TGCGCCAGCAGCTTAGGGCTGGGACTAGCGGGAGGGCGCTACGAGCAGTACTTC CASSLGLGLAGGRYEQYF
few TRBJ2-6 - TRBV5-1 TGCGCCAGCAGCTTGGAAGCTGGGGGGGGCACTGGGGCCAACGTCCTGACTTTC CASSLEAGGGTGANVLTF
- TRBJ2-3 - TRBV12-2 TGTGCAAGTCTCGGATCCACAGATACGCAGTATTTT CASLGSTDTQYF
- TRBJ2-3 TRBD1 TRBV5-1 TGCGCCAGCAGCTTGGGGGGACAGACCATGGATACGCAGTATTTT CASSLGGQTMDTQYF
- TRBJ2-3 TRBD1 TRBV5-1 TGCGCCAGCAGCTTTACAGGGGTTGGAAGCACAGATACGCAGTATTTT CASSFTGVGSTDTQYF
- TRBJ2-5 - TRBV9 TGTGCCAGCAGCCGGGGACTGCGCGCCCGTGAAGAGACCCAGTACTTC CASSRGLRAREETQYF
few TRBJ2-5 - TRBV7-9 TGTGCCAGCAGCTCCTTCCGGGTTGGAGAGACCCAGTACTTC CASSSFRVGETQYF
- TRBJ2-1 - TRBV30 TGTGCCTGTGGGGCCGGCAGGGGCCCGAATGAGCAGTTCTTC CACGAGRGPNEQFF
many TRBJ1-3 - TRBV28 TGTGCCAGCAGTTTGGGTGGATTGAACACCATATATTTT CASSLGGLNTIYF
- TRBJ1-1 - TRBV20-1 TGCAGTGCTAGCGTAGAGGCGCCGCAAGCTTTCTTT CSASVEAPQAFF
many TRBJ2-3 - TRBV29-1 TGCAGCGTTGCATTTCGGGGAACCACAGATACGCAGTATTTT CSVAFRGTTDTQYF
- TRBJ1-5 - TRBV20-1 TGCAGTGTCGGGCGGGGGCCTAGCAATCAGCCCCAGCATTTT CSVGRGPSNQPQHF
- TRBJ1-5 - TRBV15 TGTGCCACCAGCAGGGACCAGGGAGTTGATCAGCCCCAGCATTTT CATSRDQGVDQPQHF
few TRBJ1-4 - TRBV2 TGTGCCAGCAGTGAAGCGCGAAAGGGGGATGAAAAACTGTTTTTT CASSEARKGDEKLFF
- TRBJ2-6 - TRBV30 TGTGCCTGGAGCTTCCAATGGGCTGGGGCCAACGTCCTGACTTTC CAWSFQWAGANVLTF
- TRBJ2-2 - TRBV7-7 - CASSLFLSEIGTGELFF
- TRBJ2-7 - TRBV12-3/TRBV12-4 TGTGCCAGCAGTAGGGACCACTACTACGAGCAGTACTTC CASSRDHYYEQYF
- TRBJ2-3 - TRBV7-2 TGTGCCAGCAGCTTAGTGTCTCCCACCTCTGATACGCAGTATTTT CASSLVSPTSDTQYF
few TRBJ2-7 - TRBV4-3 TGCGCCAGCAGCCAAGATGGGGGTGACACTCTCGAGCAGTACTTC CASSQDGGDTLEQYF